The sequence of this TCR beta chain was determined in a study of blood T cell repertoires in COVID-19. The ends lost 0 bases at V and 3 bases at J; junction bases unmatched: 15. The CDR3 length is 19 residues. CDR1 SGHDT and CDR2 YYEEEE come from the germline V gene. This table comes from immunoSEQ multiplex PCR, and its TCRdb copy is limited to in-frame clones, with some not included. The profile covers roughly 380,000 clones, with 81% appearing a single time and around 1% taken by the ten largest. What was sequenced was peripheral blood. The chain combines TRBV5-6 with TRBJ2-5, with 9 positions matching TRBD2. This receptor was identified in a human donor with acute or convalescent COVID-19. The donor label of this sample is uncertain. The CDR3 spells CASSLAFGGWSSGKETQYF. The CDR3 bases are TGTGCCAGCAGCTTGGCTTTTGGAGGGTGGTCTAGCGGGAAAGAGACCCAGTACTTC. The full variable domain, completed using reference TRBV5-6 and TRBJ2-5, is DAGVTQSPTHLIKTRGQQVTLRCSPKSGHDTVSWYQQALGQGPQFIFQYYEEEERQRGNFPDRFSGHQFPNYSSELNVNALLLGDSALYLCASSLAFGGWSSGKETQYFGPGTRLLVL.